One and the same sample provided the 30 T cell receptor beta chains below, sequenced in a study of PD-1 blockade in classical Hodgkin lymphoma. Libraries were prepared by immunoSEQ multiplex PCR; TCRdb keeps only in-frame clonotypes and omits some of them. The data hold some 93,000 clones, with about 83% observed a single time. Time point indicated: cycle 4 day 1 (C4D1), after less than 7 weeks of nivolumab. Each and every patient relapsed after autologous stem cell transplantation, and patients got differing brentuximab vedotin exposure. The sequencing here drew on peripheral blood mononuclear cells (PBMCs), taken before the fourth cycle of nivolumab. These receptors were collected from a human donor with classical Hodgkin lymphoma.

This clone was detected once. The chain combines TRBV10-3 with TRBJ2-5; the D is unclear. The length of the CDR3 is 13 residues. The V end was cut by 0 bases, the J end by 3 bases, with 5 bases between. The germline CDR1 and CDR2 sequences are ENHRY and SYGVKD. CDR3 loop: CAISESTEETQYF. The CDR3 DNA sequence: TGTGCCATCAGTGAGTCAACGGAAGAGACCCAGTACTTC.

The chain has TRBV28 and TRBJ2-1; 10 nucleotides agree with TRBD2. The CDR3 has 17 residues. The V gene end was trimmed by 2 bases and the J gene end by 6 bases; junction bases not matched to a gene: 10. Germline CDR1 and CDR2: MDHEN and SYDVKM. The CDR3 coding sequence is TGTGCCAGCAGTTTACGTTCTAGCGGGAGTAATGTCAATGAGCAGTTCTTC. Protein: CASSLRSSGSNVNEQFF.

This clone came up many times. This chain connects TRBV4-1 to TRBJ1-1; D remains ambiguous. Germline V gives CDR1 MGHRA, CDR2 YSYEKL. V lost 5 bases to trimming and J lost 1 base, with 17 bases between them. CDR3 length: 16 residues. CDR3 DNA: TGCGCCAGCAGCGATTCGGGGTTGGCCCCGAACACTGAAGCTTTCTTT. Residues: CASSDSGLAPNTEAFF.

This rearrangement joins TRBV27 to TRBJ1-4; the match to TRBD1 covers 7 bases. CDR1 and CDR2 (germline): MNHEY, SMNVEV (reference sequence). The CDR3 sequence is 14 residues long. Germline trimming cut 6 bases from V and 7 bases from J; bases unmatched to any gene: 8. For the CDR3, the DNA is TGTGCCAGCAGACTAGGGGGCGCAGGTGAAAAACTGTTTTTT. Translation gives CASRLGGAGEKLFF.

This rearrangement joins TRBV13 to TRBJ2-3; 10 positions match TRBD2. CDR1 is PRHDT and CDR2 is FYEKMQ in the germline V gene (reference sequence). The CDR3 has 15 residues. Trimming at V came to 4 bases and at J to 6 bases, leaving 7 bases not matched to a gene. The CDR3 nucleotides read TGTGCCAGCAGCTATTCGGAAGCGGGGGGGGATACGCAGTATTTT. This codes for CASSYSEAGGDTQYF.

Notes on this clone: Other nucleotide sequences in the sample specify the same CDR3. The chain employs TRBV19 and TRBJ2-3, with a tentative D call TRBD2 (5 bases). The CDR3 is made up of 14 amino acids. From germline, CDR1 is LNHDA and CDR2 SQIVND (reference sequence). Trimming cost V 3 bases and J 2 bases, with 9 bases left between them. DNA for the CDR3: TGTGCCAGTAGTATTGGACTTTCCACAGATACGCAGTATTTT. Protein sequence: CASSIGLSTDTQYF.

This chain connects TRBV27 to TRBJ2-3; 9 nucleotides align to TRBD2. Germline V gives CDR1 MNHEY, CDR2 SMNVEV (reference sequence). After removal of 5 bases from V and 3 bases from J, the junction contained 6 bases not matched to a gene. CDR3 length: 15 amino acids. The CDR3 region is CASSHRLAATDTQYF. As DNA, the CDR3 is TGTGCCAGCAGTCACAGACTAGCGGCGACAGATACGCAGTATTTT.

This chain connects TRBV11-2 to TRBJ2-1, with D perhaps TRBD2 (5 bases). Trimming left V 3 bases short and J 5 bases short, with 11 bases between. The length of the CDR3 is 14 residues. Germline V gives CDR1 SGHAT, CDR2 FQNNGV. CDR3 coding DNA: TGTGCCAGCAGCTTCACACTAGGGAACAATGAGCAGTTCTTC. Translating it yields CASSFTLGNNEQFF.

The sample holds one count of this clone. This chain links TRBV10-3 with TRBJ2-7; D might be TRBD1 (5 bases). V was shortened by 4 bases and J by 2 bases, with 18 bases between the two germline ends. The V gene's germline CDR1 is ENHRY and CDR2 SYGVKD. This CDR3 has 16 residues. The CDR3 DNA reads as TGTGCCATCAGTGGGGGCCCGTTGAGCCAAACCTACGAGCAGTACTTC. It codes for CAISGGPLSQTYEQYF.

This rearrangement joins TRBV7-2 to TRBJ1-2, with 8 bases aligning to TRBD1. Germline assignment: CDR1 SGHTA and CDR2 FQGNSA. V lost 5 bases to trimming and J lost 8 bases; unmatched junction nucleotides: 10. The CDR3 runs 14 residues. The DNA of the CDR3 is TGTGCCAGCAGCCCAGACAGGGGCCCAGGCGGCTACACCTTC. It is translated as CASSPDRGPGGYTF.

This clone has only a few counts. The chain uses TRBV18 and TRBJ1-2, with 10 positions matching TRBD1. The CDR3 has 14 residues. Germline CDR1 reads KGHSH; CDR2 reads LQKENI. With 3 bases clipped from V and 8 bases from J, the junction kept 6 bases outside the gene matches. CDR3 residues: CASSPGTGEEGYTF. The CDR3 DNA sequence: TGTGCCAGCTCACCGGGGACAGGGGAAGAAGGCTACACCTTC.

Written as DNA, the CDR3 is TGCGCCAGCAGCCGGGGCGGGAGTGGAGATACGCAGTATTTT. It codes for CASSRGGSGDTQYF. V gene TRBV5-1 combines with J gene TRBJ2-3; 7 nucleotides match TRBD2. CDR3 size: 14 residues. CDR1 SGHRS and CDR2 YFSETQ come from the germline V gene. V gave up 4 bases and J gave up 5 bases; unmatched junction bases: 7.

This clone is a singleton in its sample. The rearrangement links TRBV25-1 to TRBJ1-3, with TRBD1 as a possible D gene (6 bases). Germline CDR1 MGHDK, CDR2 SYGVNS. V lost 5 bases and J 6 bases, leaving 26 bases between the germline ends. This CDR3 is 18 amino acids long. CDR3 DNA: TGTGCCAGCAGTTTCCTCCATGGGTCCTCAGGGGCAGAAAACACCATATATTTT. The encoded protein is CASSFLHGSSGAENTIYF.

This clone was seen a few times. The CDR3 DNA is TGTGCCAGCACCAGGGACGCCTGGACTGAAGCTTTCTTT. It translates to CASTRDAWTEAFF. The chain uses TRBV6-6 and TRBJ1-1; tentative D call: TRBD1 (5 bases). The germline V and J ends were trimmed by 7 bases and 5 bases, with 14 bases remaining between them. This CDR3 has 13 residues. CDR1 MNHNY and CDR2 SVGAGI come from the germline V gene (reference sequence).

The V and J genes are TRBV6-4 and TRBJ2-1, with 7 bases matching TRBD2. The J segment lost 8 bases and the V segment lost 0 bases, leaving 10 bases of the junction unmatched. Germline CDR1 and CDR2: MRHNA and SNTAGT. The CDR3 is 16 amino acids. The CDR3 sequence is CASSDSGHGGYHEQFF. CDR3 DNA: TGTGCCAGCAGTGACTCGGGGCACGGGGGGTACCATGAGCAGTTCTTC.

The gene calls are TRBV7-3 and TRBJ1-5, with D perhaps matching TRBD1 (6 bases). V was trimmed by 2 bases and J by 5 bases, leaving 13 bases between them. The CDR3 loop spans 15 amino acids. CDR1 is SGHTA, CDR2 FQGTGA, per germline. The CDR3, as DNA: TGTGCCAGCAGCTTAGTCACGGGGGCCCATCAGCCCCAGCATTTT. Its protein product is CASSLVTGAHQPQHF.

This chain joins TRBV28 and TRBJ1-4; 7 bases are shared with TRBD1. V trimming: 1 base; J trimming: 7 bases; junction bases outside the gene matches: 6. Germline-derived CDR1 and CDR2 are MDHEN and SYDVKM. This CDR3 comprises 15 residues. Here the CDR3 DNA reads TGTGCCAGCAGTTTATCCGACAGGGTGGTTGAAAAACTGTTTTTT. Protein: CASSLSDRVVEKLFF.

The chain couples TRBV10-3 to TRBJ2-2; 10 positions match TRBD1. The CDR3 is 14 amino acids. Germline V lookup: CDR1 ENHRY, CDR2 SYGVKD. V lost 7 bases to trimming and J lost 5 bases; unmatched junction nucleotides: 4. CDR3 in amino acids: CAIKPGQGTGELFF. CDR3 bases: TGTGCCATCAAGCCGGGACAGGGGACCGGGGAGCTGTTTTTT.

The sample holds one count of this clone. The genes are TRBV29-1 and TRBJ1-1; 7 bases are a match to TRBD1. CDR3 length: 13 residues. Germline CDR1 SQVTM, CDR2 ANQGSEA. Germline trimming cut 1 base from V and 7 bases from J; bases unmatched to any gene: 6. DNA of the CDR3: TGCAGCGTTGAAGGTCAGGGGGGTGATGAAGCTTTCTTT. Its protein is CSVEGQGGDEAFF.

The chain combines TRBV2 with TRBJ1-1; 7 nucleotides agree with TRBD1. The CDR3 is made up of 14 amino acids. Trimming cost V 7 bases and J 4 bases; bases outside gene matches: 9. Germline V gives CDR1 SNHLY, CDR2 FYNNEI. CDR3 region: CASTPQGGSTEAFF. In DNA, the CDR3 is TGTGCCAGCACTCCTCAGGGGGGGTCCACTGAAGCTTTCTTT.

This chain links TRBV19 with TRBJ2-5, with D possibly being TRBD1 (6 bases). The CDR3 is 13 amino acids. From germline, CDR1 is LNHDA and CDR2 SQIVND (reference sequence). Trimming left V 4 bases short and J 8 bases short, with 14 bases between. The CDR3 sequence is CASSTSTGITQYF. The CDR3 nucleotides are TGTGCCAGTAGTACTTCTACAGGGATCACCCAGTACTTC.

Of note for this clone: At one end, the junction sequence differs from germline, possibly due to a read error. The chain joins TRBV30 to TRBJ1-4; 7 bases match TRBD1. The CDR3 covers 14 residues. Germline V gene lookup returns CDR1 GTSNPN and CDR2 SVGIG (reference sequence). For the CDR3, the DNA is TGTGCCTGGAGTGTACTACAGGGGAATGGAAAACTGTTTTTT. Protein: CAWSVLQGNGKLFF.

The V and J genes are TRBV7-2 and TRBJ1-5, with D maybe TRBD1 (5 bases). This CDR3 region has 15 residues. The V and J ends lost 5 bases and 4 bases respectively, with 15 bases between them. The V gene's germline CDR1 is SGHTA and CDR2 FQGNSA. This chain's CDR3 is CASSPLRQGNQPQHF. CDR3 in DNA: TGTGCCAGCAGCCCCCTTAGGCAGGGAAATCAGCCCCAGCATTTT. Drawing the rest from reference TRBV7-2 and TRBJ1-5, the complete variable domain is GAGVSQSPSNKVTEKGKDVELRCDPISGHTALYWYRQSLGQGLEFLIYFQGNSAPDKSGLPSDRFSAERTGGSVSTLTIQRTQQEDSAVYLCASSPLRQGNQPQHFGDGTRLSIL.

This clone was detected once. This chain connects TRBV7-6 to TRBJ2-3; D might be TRBD2 (6 bases). CDR3 size: 14 residues. V dropped 3 bases and J dropped 4 bases, with 11 bases sitting between them. Looked up from germline, CDR1 is SGHVS and CDR2 is FNYEAQ. The CDR3 sequence is CASSFSGAADTQYF. The DNA for the CDR3 is TGTGCCAGCAGCTTTAGCGGAGCGGCAGATACGCAGTATTTT.

V and J are TRBV10-3 and TRBJ2-7; D may be TRBD2 (6 bases). Trimming removed 4 bases at V and 5 bases at J, with 15 bases between. Germline CDR1 reads ENHRY; CDR2 reads SYGVKD. This CDR3 has 14 amino acids. The DNA of the CDR3 is TGTGCCATCAGTGGAACTAGCTCTGGCGACGAGCAGTACTTC. This gives the protein CAISGTSSGDEQYF.

Worth noting for this clone: Compared with germline, one end of the junction differs, possibly owing to a read error. Other DNA sequences in this sample translate to the same CDR3. The chain employs TRBV5-4 and TRBJ2-7; D is uncertain. The germline gives CDR1 SGHNT, CDR2 YYREEE (reference sequence). This CDR3 is built from 11 residues. The CDR3 is CASSFGNEQYF. The CDR3 DNA follows: TGTGCTAGCAGCTTTGGCAACGAGCAGTACTTC.

The rearrangement joins TRBV11-2 to TRBJ2-3; 7 nucleotides agree with TRBD2. The V and J ends lost 0 bases and 3 bases, in that order; junction bases with no gene match: 6. Germline CDR1 SGHAT, CDR2 FQNNGV. The CDR3 is 16 residues long. CDR3 coding DNA: TGTGCCAGCAGCTTAGATCCAGCGGGGTCGACAGATACGCAGTATTTT. This gives the protein CASSLDPAGSTDTQYF.

The V call is TRBV11-3, the J call TRBJ2-2, with D perhaps TRBD1 (7 bases). Trimming pared 3 bases from V and 7 bases from J, leaving 15 bases between. CDR3 length: 15 amino acids. Germline loops: CDR1 SGHNT, CDR2 YENEEA. For the CDR3, the DNA is TGTGCCAGCAGCTTGGGTTCGGGGGACAGCGGGGAGCTGTTTTTT. Its translation is CASSLGSGDSGELFF.

This chain's CDR3 is CSVRDRLADTQYF. The DNA for the CDR3 is TGCAGCGTCCGGGACAGGTTAGCAGATACGCAGTATTTT. The V and J genes are TRBV29-1 and TRBJ2-3; 8 bases agree with TRBD1. The CDR3 totals 13 residues. The V gene end was trimmed by 6 bases and the J gene end by 4 bases; junction bases not matched to a gene: 6. Germline CDR1 reads SQVTM; CDR2 reads ANQGSEA.

The chain recombines TRBV4-2 with TRBJ2-3; 12 bases align to TRBD2. Germline lookup yields CDR1 LGHNA and CDR2 YNFKEQ. V shed 1 base, J shed 0 bases, and the junction held 8 bases outside the gene matches. The CDR3 spans 19 residues. CDR3 region: CASSQARLAGGISTDTQYF. The CDR3 nucleotides read TGTGCCAGCAGCCAAGCTCGGCTAGCGGGAGGGATTAGCACAGATACGCAGTATTTT.